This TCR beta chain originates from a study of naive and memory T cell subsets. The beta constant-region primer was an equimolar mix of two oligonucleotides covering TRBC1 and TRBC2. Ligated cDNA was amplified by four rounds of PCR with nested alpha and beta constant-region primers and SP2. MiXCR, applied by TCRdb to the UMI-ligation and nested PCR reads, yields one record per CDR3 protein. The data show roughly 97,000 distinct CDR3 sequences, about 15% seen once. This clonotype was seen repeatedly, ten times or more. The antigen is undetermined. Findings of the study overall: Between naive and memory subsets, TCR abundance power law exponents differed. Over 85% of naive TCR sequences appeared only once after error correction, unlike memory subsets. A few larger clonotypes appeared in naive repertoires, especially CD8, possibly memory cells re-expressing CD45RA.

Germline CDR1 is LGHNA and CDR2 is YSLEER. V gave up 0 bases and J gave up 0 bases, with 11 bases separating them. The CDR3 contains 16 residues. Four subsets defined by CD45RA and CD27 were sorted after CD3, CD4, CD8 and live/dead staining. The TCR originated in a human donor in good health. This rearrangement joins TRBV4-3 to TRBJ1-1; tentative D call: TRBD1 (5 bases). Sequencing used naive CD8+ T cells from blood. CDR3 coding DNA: TGCGCCAGCAGCCAAGAGATCGACAGCCTGAACACTGAAGCTTTCTTT. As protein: CASSQEIDSLNTEAFF.